Listed below are T cell receptor beta chains from one sample, sequenced in a study of blood T cells in healthy people across ages. TCRdb recomputed calls from the 5' RACE reads with MiXCR, one row per CDR3 protein. The sample lists about 1,000,000 distinct CDR3 sequences, around 43% occurring once. Sequenced sample: blood. These receptors were taken from a woman aged 60 to 75 in good health. Each CDR3 is given with its conserved first and last residue. Each record gives: J gene, clone size, D gene, V gene, CDR3 protein, CDR3 DNA. A D gene is named only where the DNA matches it firmly. Size is omitted from some rows. Given values are once, few, many or a class for expanded clones.

TRBJ2-5	.	TRBD2	TRBV6-2/TRBV6-3	CASSYRLAGIQETQYF	TGTGCCAGCAGTTACCGACTAGCGGGGATCCAAGAGACCCAGTACTTC
TRBJ1-1	.	.	TRBV20-1	CSARVGGKTEAFF	TGCAGTGCTAGAGTGGGGGGAAAAACTGAAGCTTTCTTT
TRBJ2-7	.	.	TRBV5-6	CASSLITRQSSYEQYF	TGTGCCAGCAGCTTGATCACGAGACAGAGCTCCTACGAGCAGTACTTC
TRBJ2-4	.	TRBD1	TRBV20-1	CSATKTGKGGEQYF	TGCAGTGCTACCAAGACAGGGAAAGGTGGAGAGCAGTACTTC
TRBJ2-1	.	.	TRBV6-2/TRBV6-3	CASSYSGQGSSYNEQFF	TGTGCCAGCAGTTACAGCGGGCAGGGAAGCTCCTACAATGAGCAGTTCTTC
TRBJ2-7	.	TRBD2	TRBV11-2	CASSLESVRGAYEQYF	TGTGCCAGCAGCTTAGAATCTGTTCGGGGGGCCTACGAGCAGTACTTC
TRBJ2-5	.	.	TRBV5-1	CASSSDNPAAGETQYF	TGCGCCAGCAGCTCTGACAACCCGGCGGCGGGGGAGACCCAGTACTTC
TRBJ1-6	.	.	TRBV10-3	CAIRSSYNSPLHF	TGTGCCATCCGGAGCTCCTATAATTCACCCCTCCACTTT
TRBJ2-3	once	.	TRBV28	CASSLRSLGCVQYF	TGTGCCAGCAGTTTGAGGTCTTTGGGATGCGTGCAGTATTTT
TRBJ2-1	few	.	TRBV5-1	CASSRTRSLNEQFF	TGCGCCAGCAGCCGGACACGCTCTTTAAATGAGCAGTTCTTC
TRBJ2-1	many	TRBD1	TRBV20-1	CSAAAGGVVYEQFF	TGCAGTGCCGCAGCAGGGGGCGTAGTCTATGAGCAGTTCTTC
TRBJ2-3	.	TRBD2	TRBV12-3/TRBV12-4	CASSHSGSSDTQYF	TGTGCCAGCAGTCATAGCGGGAGTTCAGATACGCAGTATTTT
TRBJ2-3	few	TRBD1	TRBV7-9	CASSHRDRDTDTQYF	TGTGCCAGCAGCCACCGGGACAGGGACACAGATACGCAGTATTTT